This TCR beta chain was captured in a study of cytomegalovirus exposure and HLA in healthy donors. About the study: The approximately 120 validation repertoires were reported in a later analysis to have been generated on the same platform as the approximately 700 first-cohort repertoires.

The CDR3 runs to 12 residues. Germline values: CDR1 SGHVS, CDR2 FQNEAQ. The V end was cut by 2 bases, the J end by 7 bases, with 6 bases between. Some clones are missing from TCRdb's copy, which holds only in-frame ones; the method was immunoSEQ multiplex PCR. The repertoire holds some 210,000 clones, less than 90% seen once, with 4.5% to 6% in the top ten. This receptor was identified in a woman younger than 35 in good health and CMV-seronegative. Material: PBMCs. The rearrangement joins TRBV7-8 to TRBJ2-1, with D possibly TRBD1 on 5 matching bases. The DNA of the CDR3 is TGTGCCAGCAGCTTATCAGGGAATGAGCAGTTCTTC. Translation: CASSLSGNEQFF.